The source of this T cell receptor beta chain is a study of blood T cells in healthy people across ages. In germline, CDR1 is SGHTA, CDR2 FQGNSA. The CDR3 is made up of 18 amino acids. J gave up 0 bases and V 6 bases, and 14 bases lay outside the gene matches. General study findings and limits: Diversity of TCR beta per million T cells declined in a roughly linear way with age.

Researchers isolated at least 6 million PBMCs per sample. Then a second PCR, running roughly 7 to 11 cycles, was carried out with a sample-barcoded 5' primer and a J-beta primer mix. TCRdb itself ran the 5' RACE reads through MiXCR, one entry per CDR3 protein. The sample consists of approximately 320,000 distinct CDR3 sequences, 25% to 30% of them appearing once. Notes on this clonotype: Its antigen is still unknown.

The chain carries TRBV7-2 and TRBJ1-3; 7 bases are shared with TRBD1. The material sequenced was blood. The TCR originated in a woman aged 70 to 79 in good health. CDR3 in DNA: TGTGCCAGCAGTCCACTCTGGGACAGTTTAAACTCTGGAAACACCATATATTTT. It translates to CASSPLWDSLNSGNTIYF.